Listed below are T cell receptor beta chains from one sample, sequenced in a study of post-analysis software for immune sequencing data. Each CDR3 protein gets one entry after TCRdb re-called the PCR reads with MiXCR. Of fewer than 700,000 distinct CDR3 sequences detected, roughly 40% appear once; the ten largest clones hold approximately 1.7%. Sequencing was carried out using blood. The receptor source for this set is a girl between 10 and 17 years old with multiple sclerosis. The CDR3 runs from the conserved cysteine through the conserved F or W. The D gene is left open where the match is weak. Clone size is stated in some rows and not others, as once, few, many or a class when expanded.

j_call,v_call,d_call,clone_size,cdr3_nt,cdr3_aa
TRBJ1-5,TRBV12-3/TRBV12-4,.,few,TGTGCCAGCAGTTCCGGGACTCCTAGCAATCAGCCCCAGCATTTT,CASSSGTPSNQPQHF
TRBJ1-1,TRBV7-9,.,.,TGTGCCAGCAAGTCTGGGGAAGCTTTCTTT,CASKSGEAFF
TRBJ2-7,TRBV10-3,TRBD1,.,TGTGCCATCAGCTCGGGACAGGGCAGTAACGAGCAGTACTTC,CAISSGQGSNEQYF
TRBJ2-1,TRBV29-1,.,.,TGCAGCGACCCCGACTGGGACAGCGGGTGGAGTGAGCAGTTCTTC,CSDPDWDSGWSEQFF
TRBJ1-4,TRBV12-3/TRBV12-4,TRBD1,.,TGTGCCAGCATCGAGACAGGGAGTAATGAAAAACTGTTTTTT,CASIETGSNEKLFF
TRBJ2-5,TRBV7-2,TRBD2,few,TGTGCCAGCAGCTTAGGGTCTAGCGGGGGGCAAGAGACCCAGTACTTC,CASSLGSSGGQETQYF
TRBJ2-5,TRBV7-2,TRBD2,.,TGTGCCAGCAGCTTATCTACTAGCGGGGGGCAAGAGACCCAGTACTTC,CASSLSTSGGQETQYF
TRBJ2-3,TRBV6-6,.,.,TGTGCCAGCAGTTACCCCAAGGGCGATACGCAGTATTTT,CASSYPKGDTQYF
TRBJ1-5,TRBV20-1,TRBD1,.,TGCAGCGCTAGAGAGGGGACAGGGGCGGCAACACCCCAGCATTTT,CSAREGTGAATPQHF
TRBJ1-5,TRBV7-9,TRBD1,.,TGTGCCAGCAGACAGGGGACGGGGCAGCCCCAGCATTTT,CASRQGTGQPQHF
TRBJ2-4,TRBV20-1,.,.,TGCAGTGCTAGAGAGGGGGCTGGTCAGTACTTC,CSAREGAGQYF
TRBJ1-2,TRBV29-1,.,.,TGCAGCGTTCCGGAGGTTTATGGCTACACCTTC,CSVPEVYGYTF
TRBJ2-1,TRBV12-3/TRBV12-4,TRBD2,few,TGTGCCAGCAGTAAGGGACTAGCGGGGGGGACCTACAATGAGCAGTTCTTC,CASSKGLAGGTYNEQFF
TRBJ1-2,TRBV7-8,.,few,TGTGCCAGCAGCTCCAGAGAGGGGTTCTATGGCTACACCTTC,CASSSREGFYGYTF
TRBJ2-1,TRBV5-1,TRBD1,.,TGCGCCAGCAGCTGGGGAACAGGGGGCTATGAGCAGTTCTTC,CASSWGTGGYEQFF
TRBJ2-7,TRBV5-5,TRBD2,.,TGTGCCAGCAGCACTGGGACTAGCGGTTACGGGCAGTACTTC,CASSTGTSGYGQYF
TRBJ1-2,TRBV5-6,.,few,TGTGCCAGCAGCTTGGCCTCCCGACGGCAAGGACTAAATGGCTACACCTTC,CASSLASRRQGLNGYTF
TRBJ2-4,TRBV24-1,TRBD2,once,TGTGCCACCAGTGATTCTAGCGGGAGGGCCAACATTCAGTACTTC,CATSDSSGRANIQYF
TRBJ2-7,TRBV7-6,.,few,TGTGCCAGCAGCTTAGAAGGCAGGGTGAGGGAGCAGTACTTC,CASSLEGRVREQYF
TRBJ2-7,TRBV12-5,.,.,TGTGCTAGAGGTACGGCCCTCTCCTGCGAGCAGTACTTC,CARGTALSCEQYF
TRBJ1-3,TRBV5-1,.,.,TGCGCCAGCAGCCAGTATGTATCGGGCTCTGGAAACACCATATATTTT,CASSQYVSGSGNTIYF
TRBJ2-1,TRBV29-1,TRBD2,few,TGCAGCGTTGCAGGAGCGGGAGCACCATACAATGAGCAGTTCTTC,CSVAGAGAPYNEQFF
TRBJ2-7,TRBV4-1,.,.,TGCGCCAGCAGCCAAGCGGAATACAGAATAAACGAGCAGTACTTC,CASSQAEYRINEQYF
TRBJ2-7,TRBV4-1,TRBD2,few,TGCGCCAGCAGCCAAGAAGGGATAGGGACTAGCGGACTTTACGAGCAGTACTTC,CASSQEGIGTSGLYEQYF
TRBJ2-1,TRBV27,.,.,TGTGCCAGCAGTTTCGCCGGCAATGAGCAGTTCTTC,CASSFAGNEQFF
TRBJ1-2,TRBV7-9,TRBD1,.,TGTGCCAGCAGCCCTGGACAGGGGCCCGGCTACACCTTC,CASSPGQGPGYTF
TRBJ2-7,TRBV5-1,TRBD1,.,TGCGCCAGCAGCCTAGGACAGGGCCTTCGCTCCTACGAGCAGTACTTC,CASSLGQGLRSYEQYF
TRBJ1-4,TRBV6-5,.,.,TGTGCCAGCAGGGGGGTAACCACTAATGAAAAACTGTTTTTT,CASRGVTTNEKLFF
TRBJ2-7,TRBV24-1,.,.,TGTGCCACCAATCGGGGGAGGTCCTCCTACGAGCAGTACTTC,CATNRGRSSYEQYF
TRBJ2-5,TRBV10-3,.,.,TGTGCCTCCGGGGCAGACTTACAAGAGACCCAGTACTTC,CASGADLQETQYF
TRBJ2-7,TRBV6-5,TRBD2,few,TGTGCCAGCAGAAGGGGACTAGCGGACTACGAGCAGTACTTC,CASRRGLADYEQYF
TRBJ2-7,TRBV9,TRBD1,few,TGTGCCAGCAGCGTAGGGAGTTCAGGGGGTCACGAGCAGTACTTC,CASSVGSSGGHEQYF
TRBJ2-1,TRBV29-1,TRBD2,few,TGCAGCGTGGCGACTAGCGGGAGGGTGATAGGTGAGCAGTTCTTC,CSVATSGRVIGEQFF
TRBJ1-1,TRBV4-1,.,few,TGCGCCAGCAGCCAAGAGTATGGGCGGATGGAAGCTTTCTTT,CASSQEYGRMEAFF
TRBJ1-5,TRBV12-3/TRBV12-4,.,.,TGTGCCAGCAGTTTGTCGGCAGTGGGCGGGCAGCCCCAGCATTTT,CASSLSAVGGQPQHF
TRBJ2-1,TRBV7-6,TRBD2,.,TGTGCCAGCGGACGCGGGGGGCGATCCAATGAGCGGTTCTTC,CASGRGGRSNERFF
TRBJ1-1,TRBV29-1,TRBD1,.,TGCAGCGTTGAAGAAACGGCAGGGGGCAACGCTGAAGCTTTCTTT,CSVEETAGGNAEAFF
TRBJ1-1,TRBV6-6,.,few,TGTGCCAGCAGTTACGTTGCGGGAAACACTGAAGCTTTCTTT,CASSYVAGNTEAFF
TRBJ2-6,TRBV4-1,.,.,TGCGCCAGCAGCCTCCCCAGGGGACTTCCTGGGGCCAACGTCCTGACTTTC,CASSLPRGLPGANVLTF
TRBJ2-7,TRBV10-2,.,few,TGCGCCAGCAGTTCTACATCGGGGGTCGAGCAGTACTTC,CASSSTSGVEQYF
TRBJ2-1,TRBV18,.,.,TGTGCCAGCTCGCCGGACGGGGGTACCTACAATGAGCAGTTCTTC,CASSPDGGTYNEQFF
TRBJ2-7,TRBV18,TRBD2,.,TGTGCCAGCTCACCAGTCGGGAGGGGGTACGAGCAGTACTTC,CASSPVGRGYEQYF
TRBJ2-3,TRBV4-1,.,.,TGCGCCAGCAGCCCGCATCCGGGGACTGCTAGCACAGATACGCAGTATTTT,CASSPHPGTASTDTQYF
TRBJ2-1,TRBV10-3,TRBD1,few,TGTGCCACCAAGGACAGGGGGCCCTACAATGAGCAGTTCTTC,CATKDRGPYNEQFF
TRBJ1-2,TRBV2,.,.,TGTGCCAGCTGTGAAGCGCTCCGGACAGAGGCTAACTATGGCTACACCTTC,CASCEALRTEANYGYTF
TRBJ2-7,TRBV7-8,.,few,TGTGCCAGCAGCTTAGAGGACTTCGCCTACGAGCAGTACTTC,CASSLEDFAYEQYF
TRBJ2-1,TRBV5-1,.,.,TGCGCCAGCAGCTTGGACCAGCCCCATGAGCAGTTCTTC,CASSLDQPHEQFF
TRBJ2-1,TRBV12-3/TRBV12-4,TRBD1,.,TGTGCCAGCACTTTACAGGGGGGTGAGCAGTTCTTC,CASTLQGGEQFF
TRBJ2-7,TRBV4-1,.,.,TGCGCCAGCAGCCAAGGAGATTCCAGGTACGAGCAGTACTTC,CASSQGDSRYEQYF
TRBJ2-1,TRBV10-3,.,few,TGTGCCATCAGTGAGCGAAACAATGAGCAGTTCTTC,CAISERNNEQFF
TRBJ2-1,TRBV6-6,TRBD2,.,TGTGCCAGCAGTCTAGCGGGCCAGGTGGGGGATGAGCAGTTCTTC,CASSLAGQVGDEQFF
TRBJ2-1,TRBV4-1,TRBD2,.,TGCGCCAGCAGCCAAGTTATTGCGGGACTAGCGGGGCTATCCTACAATGAGCAGTTCTTC,CASSQVIAGLAGLSYNEQFF
TRBJ2-3,TRBV29-1,TRBD1,.,TGCAGCGTGGCGGGACAGGGCTCGGATACGCAGTATTTT,CSVAGQGSDTQYF
TRBJ2-1,TRBV14,.,.,TGTGCCAGCAGCCAAGGAGAGCGGAGCCTCGATCATGAGCAGTTCTTC,CASSQGERSLDHEQFF
TRBJ1-2,TRBV4-1,TRBD1,many,TGCGCCAGCAGCCAAGGAGACAGGGGGAATGGCTACACCTTC,CASSQGDRGNGYTF
TRBJ1-5,TRBV6-5,.,.,TGTGCCAGCAGACCCCCTCAGGGGAGGCAGCCCCAGCATTTT,CASRPPQGRQPQHF
TRBJ2-7,TRBV7-8,TRBD2,.,TGTGCCAGCAGCCGGACTAGGGGAAGTTACTACGAGCAGTACTTC,CASSRTRGSYYEQYF
TRBJ2-7,TRBV24-1,.,.,TGTGCCACCAGTTTAGGTACCATGGAGCAGTACTTC,CATSLGTMEQYF
TRBJ2-7,TRBV20-1,TRBD1,few,TGCAGTGCTTCCTATGTAGGGACAGGGGGCAATGAGCAGTACTTC,CSASYVGTGGNEQYF